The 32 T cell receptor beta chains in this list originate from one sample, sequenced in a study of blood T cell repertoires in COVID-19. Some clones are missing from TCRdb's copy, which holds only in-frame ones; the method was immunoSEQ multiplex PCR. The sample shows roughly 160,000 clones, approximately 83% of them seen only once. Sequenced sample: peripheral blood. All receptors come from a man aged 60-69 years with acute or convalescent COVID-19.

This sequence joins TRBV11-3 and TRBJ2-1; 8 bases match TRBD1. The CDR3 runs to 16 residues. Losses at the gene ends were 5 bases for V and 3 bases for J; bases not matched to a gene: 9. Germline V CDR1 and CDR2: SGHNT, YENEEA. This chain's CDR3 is CASSTKQGDLYNEQFF. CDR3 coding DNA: TGTGCCAGCAGCACGAAACAGGGGGACCTCTACAATGAGCAGTTCTTC.

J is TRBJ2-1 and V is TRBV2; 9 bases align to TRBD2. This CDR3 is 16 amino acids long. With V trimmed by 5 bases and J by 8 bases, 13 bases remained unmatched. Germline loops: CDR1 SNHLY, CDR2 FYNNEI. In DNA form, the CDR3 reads TGTGCCAGCAGTCGGTTAGCGGGAGATGGCGGATATGAGCAGTTCTTC. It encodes CASSRLAGDGGYEQFF.

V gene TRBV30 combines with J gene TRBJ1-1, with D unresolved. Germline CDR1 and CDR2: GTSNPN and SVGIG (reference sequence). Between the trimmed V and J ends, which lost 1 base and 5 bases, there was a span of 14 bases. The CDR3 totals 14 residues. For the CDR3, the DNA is TGTGCCTGGAGTGCGCAACGCGGTGGGACTGAAGCTTTCTTT. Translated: CAWSAQRGGTEAFF. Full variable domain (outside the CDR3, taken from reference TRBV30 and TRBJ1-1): SQTIHQWPATLVQPVGSPLSLECTVEGTSNPNLYWYRQAAGRGLQLLFYSVGIGQISSEVPQNLSASRPQDRQFILSSKKLLLSDSGFYLCAWSAQRGGTEAFFGQGTRLTVV.

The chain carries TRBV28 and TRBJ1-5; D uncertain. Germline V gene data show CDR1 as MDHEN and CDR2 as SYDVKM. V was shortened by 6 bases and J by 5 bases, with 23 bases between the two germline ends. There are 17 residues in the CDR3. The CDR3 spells CASRWGRSGFFDQPQHF. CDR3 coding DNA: TGTGCCAGCAGGTGGGGAAGGTCGGGGTTTTTCGATCAGCCCCAGCATTTT.

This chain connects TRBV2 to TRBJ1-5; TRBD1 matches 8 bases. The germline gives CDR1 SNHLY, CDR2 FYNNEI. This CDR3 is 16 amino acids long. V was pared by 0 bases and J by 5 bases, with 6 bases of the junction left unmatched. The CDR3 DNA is TGTGCCAGCAGTGAAGCCTTCAGGGGGCTCTATCAGCCCCAGCATTTT. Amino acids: CASSEAFRGLYQPQHF.

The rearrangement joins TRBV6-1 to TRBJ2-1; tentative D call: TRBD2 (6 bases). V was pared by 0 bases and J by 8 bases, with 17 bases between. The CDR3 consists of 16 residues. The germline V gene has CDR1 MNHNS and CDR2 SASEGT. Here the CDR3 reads CASSEAWRERHDEQFF. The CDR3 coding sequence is TGTGCCAGCAGTGAAGCTTGGAGGGAGCGCCACGATGAGCAGTTCTTC.

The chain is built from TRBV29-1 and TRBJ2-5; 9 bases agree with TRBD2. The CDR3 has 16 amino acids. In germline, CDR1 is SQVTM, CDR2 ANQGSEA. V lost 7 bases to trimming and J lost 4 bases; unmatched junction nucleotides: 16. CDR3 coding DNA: TGCAGCGCGGGAAGACTCGCGGGAGGGCCGGGAGAGACCCAGTACTTC. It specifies CSAGRLAGGPGETQYF.

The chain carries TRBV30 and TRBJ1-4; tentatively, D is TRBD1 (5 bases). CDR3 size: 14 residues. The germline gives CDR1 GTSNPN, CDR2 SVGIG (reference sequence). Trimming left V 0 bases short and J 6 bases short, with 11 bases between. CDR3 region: CAWSVSRDYEKLFF. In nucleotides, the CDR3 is TGTGCCTGGAGTGTGAGCAGGGACTATGAAAAACTGTTTTTT.

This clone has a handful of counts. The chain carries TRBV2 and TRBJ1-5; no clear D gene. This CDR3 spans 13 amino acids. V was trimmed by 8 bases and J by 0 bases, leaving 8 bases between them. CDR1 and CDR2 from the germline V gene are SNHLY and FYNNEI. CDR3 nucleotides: TGTGCCAGCTCGAGTAATAGCAATCAGCCCCAGCATTTT. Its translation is CASSSNSNQPQHF.

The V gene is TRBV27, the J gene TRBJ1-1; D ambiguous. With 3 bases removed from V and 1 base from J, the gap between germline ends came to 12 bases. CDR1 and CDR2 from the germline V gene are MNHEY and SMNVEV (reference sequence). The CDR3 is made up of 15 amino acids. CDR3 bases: TGTGCCAGCAGTTTTGACCGGGTCTCGAACACTGAAGCTTTCTTT. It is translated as CASSFDRVSNTEAFF.

CDR3 region: CAWSDGYNEQFF. CDR3 in DNA: TGTGCCTGGAGTGACGGGTACAATGAGCAGTTCTTC. The V gene is TRBV30, the J gene TRBJ2-1; D not certain. This CDR3 region has 12 residues. Per the germline V gene, CDR1 is GTSNPN and CDR2 is SVGIG (reference sequence). V was cut by 1 base and J by 4 bases, with 5 bases left in between.

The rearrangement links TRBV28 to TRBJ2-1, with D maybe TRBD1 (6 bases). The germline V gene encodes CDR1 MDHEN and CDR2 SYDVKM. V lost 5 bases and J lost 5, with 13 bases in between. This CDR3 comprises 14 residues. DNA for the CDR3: TGTGCCAGCAGTCTAAGACAGGTCCACAATGAGCAGTTCTTC. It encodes CASSLRQVHNEQFF.

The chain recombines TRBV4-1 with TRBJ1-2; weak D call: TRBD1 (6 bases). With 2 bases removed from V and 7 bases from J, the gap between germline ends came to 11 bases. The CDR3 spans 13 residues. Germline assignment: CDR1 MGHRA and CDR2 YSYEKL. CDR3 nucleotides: TGCGCCAGCAGCCAACTTCAGGGGTTTGGCTACACCTTC. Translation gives CASSQLQGFGYTF.

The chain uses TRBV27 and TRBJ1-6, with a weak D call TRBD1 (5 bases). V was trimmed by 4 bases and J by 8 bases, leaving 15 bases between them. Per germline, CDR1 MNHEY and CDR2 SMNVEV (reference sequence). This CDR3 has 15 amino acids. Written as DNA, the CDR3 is TGTGCCAGCAGTTGGTACTCTCGGGGGGATTCACCCCTCCACTTT. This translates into CASSWYSRGDSPLHF.

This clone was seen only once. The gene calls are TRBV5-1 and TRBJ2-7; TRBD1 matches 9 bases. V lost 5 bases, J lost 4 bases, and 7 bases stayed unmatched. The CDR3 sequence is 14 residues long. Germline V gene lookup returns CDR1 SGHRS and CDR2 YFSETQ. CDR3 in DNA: TGCGCCAGCAGTTGGGGGACAGGGAATTACGAGCAGTACTTC. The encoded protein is CASSWGTGNYEQYF.

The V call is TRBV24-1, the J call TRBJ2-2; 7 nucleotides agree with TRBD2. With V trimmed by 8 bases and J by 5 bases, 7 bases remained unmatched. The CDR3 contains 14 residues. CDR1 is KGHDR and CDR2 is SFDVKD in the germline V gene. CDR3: CATKTSRDTGELFF. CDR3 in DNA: TGTGCCACCAAGACTAGCCGAGATACCGGGGAGCTGTTTTTT.

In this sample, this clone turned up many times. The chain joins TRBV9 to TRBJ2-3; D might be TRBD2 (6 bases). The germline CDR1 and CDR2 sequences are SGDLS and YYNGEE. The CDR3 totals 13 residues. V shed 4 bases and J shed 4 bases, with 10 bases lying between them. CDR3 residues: CASSTGGPDTQYF. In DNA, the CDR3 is TGTGCCAGCAGCACCGGGGGTCCAGATACGCAGTATTTT.

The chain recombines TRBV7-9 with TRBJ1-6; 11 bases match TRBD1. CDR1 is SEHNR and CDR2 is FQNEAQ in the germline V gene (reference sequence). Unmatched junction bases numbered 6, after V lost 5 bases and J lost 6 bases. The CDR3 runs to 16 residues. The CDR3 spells CASSPGQGAANSPLHF. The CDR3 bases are TGTGCCAGCAGCCCCGGACAGGGGGCTGCTAATTCACCCCTCCACTTT.

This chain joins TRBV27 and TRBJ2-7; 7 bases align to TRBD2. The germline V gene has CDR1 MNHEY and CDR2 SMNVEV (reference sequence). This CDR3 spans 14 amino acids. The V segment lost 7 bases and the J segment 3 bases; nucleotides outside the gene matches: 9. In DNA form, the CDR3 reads TGTGCCAGCAAAACCGGGACTATCAGCTACGAGCAGTACTTC. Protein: CASKTGTISYEQYF.

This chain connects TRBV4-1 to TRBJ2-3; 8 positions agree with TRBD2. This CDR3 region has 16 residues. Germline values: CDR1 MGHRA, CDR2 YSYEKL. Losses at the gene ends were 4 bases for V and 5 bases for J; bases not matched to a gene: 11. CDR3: CASSPLGSGTGDTQYF. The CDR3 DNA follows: TGCGCCAGCAGCCCCCTAGGTAGCGGGACCGGAGATACGCAGTATTTT.

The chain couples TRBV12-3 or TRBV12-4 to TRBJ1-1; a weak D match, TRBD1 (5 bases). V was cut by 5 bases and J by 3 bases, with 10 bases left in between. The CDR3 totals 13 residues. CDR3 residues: CASSADSYTEAFF. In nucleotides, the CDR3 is TGTGCCAGCAGTGCCGACAGTTACACTGAAGCTTTCTTT.

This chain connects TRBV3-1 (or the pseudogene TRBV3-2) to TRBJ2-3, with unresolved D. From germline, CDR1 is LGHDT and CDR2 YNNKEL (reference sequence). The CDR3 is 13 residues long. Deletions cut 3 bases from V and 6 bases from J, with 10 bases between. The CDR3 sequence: CASSHLSVDTQYF. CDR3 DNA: TGTGCCAGCAGCCATCTTTCGGTTGATACGCAGTATTTT.

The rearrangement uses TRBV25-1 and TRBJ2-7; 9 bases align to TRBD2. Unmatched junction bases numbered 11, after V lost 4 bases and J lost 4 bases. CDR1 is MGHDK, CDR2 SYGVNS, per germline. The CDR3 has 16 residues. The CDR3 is CASSAPPGREGYEQYF. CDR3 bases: TGTGCCAGCAGTGCCCCCCCGGGGCGGGAGGGATACGAGCAGTACTTC.

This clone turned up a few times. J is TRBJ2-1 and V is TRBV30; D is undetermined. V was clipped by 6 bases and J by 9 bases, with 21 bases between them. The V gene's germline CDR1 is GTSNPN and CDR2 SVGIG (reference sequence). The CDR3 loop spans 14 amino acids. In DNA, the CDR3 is TGTGCCTGCCTTGGCAGGCAGTATCTAAGTGAGCAGTTCTTC. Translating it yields CACLGRQYLSEQFF. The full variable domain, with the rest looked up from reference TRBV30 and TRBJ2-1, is SQTIHQWPATLVQPVGSPLSLECTVEGTSNPNLYWYRQAAGRGLQLLFYSVGIGQISSEVPQNLSASRPQDRQFILSSKKLLLSDSGFYLCACLGRQYLSEQFFGPGTRLTVL.

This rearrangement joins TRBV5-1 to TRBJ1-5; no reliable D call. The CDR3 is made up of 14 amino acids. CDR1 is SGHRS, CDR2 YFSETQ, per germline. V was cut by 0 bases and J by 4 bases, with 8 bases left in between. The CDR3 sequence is CASSLGPGNQPQHF. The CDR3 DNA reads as TGCGCCAGCAGCTTGGGACCGGGAAATCAGCCCCAGCATTTT. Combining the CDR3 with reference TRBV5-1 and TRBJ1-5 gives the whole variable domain KAGVTQTPRYLIKTRGQQVTLSCSPISGHRSVSWYQQTPGQGLQFLFEYFSETQRNKGNFPGRFSGRQFSNSRSEMNVSTLELGDSALYLCASSLGPGNQPQHFGDGTRLSIL.

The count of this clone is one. CDR3 coding DNA: TGTGCCAGCAGCCCCGGAGGGGGCCAGTATGGCTACACCTTC. This codes for CASSPGGGQYGYTF. This sequence joins TRBV7-2 and TRBJ1-2; 7 bases agree with TRBD1. This CDR3 has 14 residues. V lost 5 bases, J lost 5 bases, and 8 bases stayed unmatched. CDR1 is SGHTA and CDR2 is FQGNSA in the germline V gene.

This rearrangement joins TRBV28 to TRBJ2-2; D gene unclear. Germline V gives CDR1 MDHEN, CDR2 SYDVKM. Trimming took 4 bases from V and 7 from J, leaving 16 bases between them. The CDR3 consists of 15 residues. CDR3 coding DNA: TGTGCCAGCAGTTCCGGGTGGCTAGTCGGCGGGGAGCTGTTTTTT. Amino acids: CASSSGWLVGGELFF.

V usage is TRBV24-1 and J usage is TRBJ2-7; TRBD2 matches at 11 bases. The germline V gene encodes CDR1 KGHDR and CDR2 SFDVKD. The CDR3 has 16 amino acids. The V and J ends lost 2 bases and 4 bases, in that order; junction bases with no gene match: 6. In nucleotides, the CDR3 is TGTGCCACCAGTGATTCCACCGGGACTAGCGGATACGAGCAGTACTTC. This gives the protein CATSDSTGTSGYEQYF.

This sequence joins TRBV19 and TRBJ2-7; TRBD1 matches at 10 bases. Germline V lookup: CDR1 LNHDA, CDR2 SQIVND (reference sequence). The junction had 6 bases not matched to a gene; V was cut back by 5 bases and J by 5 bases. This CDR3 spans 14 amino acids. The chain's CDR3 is CASSLGTGVDEQYF. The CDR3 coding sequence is TGTGCCAGTAGTCTGGGGACAGGGGTCGACGAGCAGTACTTC.

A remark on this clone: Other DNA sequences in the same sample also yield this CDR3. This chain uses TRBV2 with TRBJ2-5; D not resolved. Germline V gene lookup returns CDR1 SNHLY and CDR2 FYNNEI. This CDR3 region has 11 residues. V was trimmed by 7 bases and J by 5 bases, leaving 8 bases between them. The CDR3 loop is CASTAGETQYF. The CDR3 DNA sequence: TGTGCCAGCACTGCCGGGGAGACCCAGTACTTC.

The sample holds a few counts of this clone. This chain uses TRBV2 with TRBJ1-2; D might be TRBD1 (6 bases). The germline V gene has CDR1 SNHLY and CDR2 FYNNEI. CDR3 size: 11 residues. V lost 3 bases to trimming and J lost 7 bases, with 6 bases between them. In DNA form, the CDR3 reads TGTGCCAGCAGTGAGGACAGTGGCTACACCTTC. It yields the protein CASSEDSGYTF.

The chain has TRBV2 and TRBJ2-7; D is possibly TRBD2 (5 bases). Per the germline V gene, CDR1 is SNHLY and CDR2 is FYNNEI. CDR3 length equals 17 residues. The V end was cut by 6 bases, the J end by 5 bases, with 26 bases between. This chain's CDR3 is CASRKPPAGVQMHEQYF. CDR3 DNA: TGTGCCAGCAGAAAACCCCCCGCGGGTGTCCAAATGCACGAGCAGTACTTC.